This passage covers 28 T cell receptor beta chains from one sample sequenced in a study of blood T cell repertoires in COVID-19. Only in-frame clones appear in the TCRdb table, and some are missing; sequencing was by immunoSEQ multiplex PCR. The table has some 130,000 clones, around nine tenths seen once. The sample taken for sequencing was peripheral blood. These receptors were taken from a man between 60 and 75 years old with active or convalescent COVID-19.

The rearrangement joins TRBV4-2 to TRBJ2-7; D ambiguous. The CDR3 runs 15 residues. Germline V gene data show CDR1 as LGHNA and CDR2 as YNFKEQ. V lost 3 bases to trimming and J lost 3 bases, with 15 bases between them. CDR3 loop: CASSHSSRHIYEQYF. CDR3 nucleotides: TGTGCCAGCAGCCATTCAAGTAGACATATCTACGAGCAGTACTTC.

This chain joins TRBV18 and TRBJ2-5; a possible D gene is TRBD2 (5 bases). Germline lookup yields CDR1 KGHSH and CDR2 LQKENI. CDR3 length: 13 residues. Trimming cost V 3 bases and J 2 bases, with 7 bases left between them. The CDR3 region has the DNA TGTGCCAGCTCACCTGCGGGTCAAGAGACCCAGTACTTC. Translating gives CASSPAGQETQYF. Filled out from reference TRBV18 and TRBJ2-5, the complete variable domain reads NAGVMQNPRHLVRRRGQEARLRCSPMKGHSHVYWYRQLPEEGLKFMVYLQKENIIDESGMPKERFSAEFPKEGPSILRIQQVVRGDSAAYFCASSPAGQETQYFGPGTRLLVL.

The chain employs TRBV4-1 and TRBJ2-5, with TRBD2 identical over 9 bases. With 1 base clipped from V and 2 bases from J, the junction kept 11 bases outside the gene matches. Germline assignment: CDR1 MGHRA and CDR2 YSYEKL. CDR3 length: 18 amino acids. DNA of the CDR3: TGCGCCAGCAGCCAAGGGGGACTCGCGGGGGGGCTGCAAGAGACCCAGTACTTC. Residues: CASSQGGLAGGLQETQYF.

The genes are TRBV4-2 and TRBJ2-1, with 9 bases that match TRBD2. J gave up 3 bases and V 0 bases, and 12 bases lay outside the gene matches. This CDR3 comprises 19 residues. Per germline, CDR1 LGHNA and CDR2 YNFKEQ. The CDR3 reads CASSQDLRTSDFLYNEQFF. Written as DNA, the CDR3 is TGTGCCAGCAGCCAAGATCTTAGGACTAGCGACTTTCTCTACAATGAGCAGTTCTTC.

This sequence joins TRBV5-1 and TRBJ2-7; 9 nucleotides match TRBD2. The CDR3 is 15 amino acids. V lost 2 bases, J lost 2 bases, and 5 bases stayed unmatched. Germline V gives CDR1 SGHRS, CDR2 YFSETQ. The CDR3 reads CASSLSSGATYEQYF. In DNA form, the CDR3 reads TGCGCCAGCAGCTTATCTAGCGGGGCGACCTACGAGCAGTACTTC.

This chain connects TRBV5-1 to TRBJ2-1; 11 bases agree with TRBD2. The CDR3 loop spans 16 amino acids. The V gene's germline CDR1 is SGHRS and CDR2 YFSETQ. With 4 bases clipped from V and 8 bases from J, the junction kept 11 bases outside the gene matches. The CDR3 DNA follows: TGCGCCAGCAGCCTGACGACCGGGACTAGCGGCCATGAGCAGTTCTTC. Its translation: CASSLTTGTSGHEQFF.

This clone was seen a single time. The V gene is TRBV28, the J gene TRBJ1-2; 7 bases line up with TRBD1. This CDR3 region has 13 residues. V lost 7 bases and J lost 4; bases outside the gene matches: 6. Germline-derived CDR1 and CDR2 are MDHEN and SYDVKM. DNA of the CDR3: TGTGCCAGCACCCCCGGGACAGCCTATGGCTACACCTTC. It specifies CASTPGTAYGYTF.

The V and J genes are TRBV3-1 (or the pseudogene TRBV3-2) and TRBJ2-1; 7 nucleotides line up with TRBD1. Germline CDR1 is LGHDT and CDR2 is YNNKEL (reference sequence). The CDR3 runs 16 residues. Trimming removed 5 bases from V and 6 bases from J; junction bases left unmatched: 13. This CDR3 reads CASSFYRGSSGNEQFF. In nucleotides, the CDR3 is TGTGCCAGCAGCTTTTACAGGGGATCCTCCGGCAATGAGCAGTTCTTC.

CDR3 DNA sequence: TGTGCCGCGCGGGGGGGCATGAACACTGAAGCTTTCTTT. Translating gives CAARGGMNTEAFF. V gene TRBV18 combines with J gene TRBJ1-1; possibly TRBD1 for D (6 bases). The CDR3 is 13 amino acids. Between the trimmed V and J ends, which lost 11 bases and 0 bases, there was a span of 13 bases. Germline V gene data show CDR1 as KGHSH and CDR2 as LQKENI. Using reference TRBV18 and TRBJ1-1 for the parts outside the CDR3, the full variable domain is NAGVMQNPRHLVRRRGQEARLRCSPMKGHSHVYWYRQLPEEGLKFMVYLQKENIIDESGMPKERFSAEFPKEGPSILRIQQVVRGDSAAYFCAARGGMNTEAFFGQGTRLTVV.

V is TRBV27 and J is TRBJ2-2, with 9 positions matching TRBD1. Germline-derived CDR1 and CDR2 are MNHEY and SMNVEV (reference sequence). The CDR3 length is 17 residues. J was trimmed by 4 bases and V by 6 bases; bases with no gene match: 12. The CDR3 bases are TGTGCCAGCAGACGTTCCGGGACAGGGAGTAGCACCGGGGAGCTGTTTTTT. Its protein is CASRRSGTGSSTGELFF.

This clone was counted once. This sequence joins TRBV30 and TRBJ2-3, with a weak D call TRBD2 (6 bases). CDR3 length equals 14 residues. The V gene lost 5 bases and the J gene lost 6 bases, with 18 bases spanning the gap. The germline V gene has CDR1 GTSNPN and CDR2 SVGIG (reference sequence). Here the CDR3 DNA reads TGTGCCTGGGGCCACCCGGGGAGGTCGGATACGCAGTATTTT. It specifies CAWGHPGRSDTQYF.

The chain couples TRBV5-6 to TRBJ1-6; D not certain. Between the trimmed V and J ends, which lost 4 bases and 13 bases, there was a span of 24 bases. CDR1 is SGHDT, CDR2 YYEEEE, per germline. This CDR3 has 16 amino acids. The CDR3 coding sequence is TGTGCCAGCAGCCGGGGTAGGACGGACGGGAATAGGCCCCTCCACTTT. Translation: CASSRGRTDGNRPLHF. Drawing the rest from reference TRBV5-6 and TRBJ1-6, the complete variable domain is DAGVTQSPTHLIKTRGQQVTLRCSPKSGHDTVSWYQQALGQGPQFIFQYYEEEERQRGNFPDRFSGHQFPNYSSELNVNALLLGDSALYLCASSRGRTDGNRPLHFGNGTRLTVT.

The J gene is TRBJ1-1, the V gene TRBV18; 8 positions agree with TRBD1. The V segment lost 2 bases and the J segment 3 bases; nucleotides outside the gene matches: 8. The CDR3 loop spans 16 amino acids. The germline V gene has CDR1 KGHSH and CDR2 LQKENI. The CDR3 DNA follows: TGTGCCAGCTCACCAATGGGCAGGGGGCGGCACACTGAAGCTTTCTTT. Translation gives CASSPMGRGRHTEAFF.

V and J are TRBV29-1 and TRBJ2-3, with TRBD2 as a possible D gene (6 bases). The CDR3 is made up of 14 amino acids. V shed 3 bases and J shed 0 bases, with 10 bases lying between them. CDR1 is SQVTM and CDR2 is ANQGSEA in the germline V gene. This CDR3 reads CSVDGGASTDTQYF. In nucleotides, the CDR3 is TGCAGCGTTGACGGCGGGGCGAGCACAGATACGCAGTATTTT.

The chain links TRBV5-1 to TRBJ2-5; D may be TRBD1 (5 bases). The CDR3 loop spans 14 amino acids. Germline CDR1 reads SGHRS; CDR2 reads YFSETQ. V dropped 4 bases and J dropped 2 bases, with 12 bases sitting between them. The CDR3 DNA follows: TGCGCCAGCAGCCCCGAGACAGCTCAAGAGACCCAGTACTTC. It encodes CASSPETAQETQYF.

The chain couples TRBV11-2 to TRBJ2-1, with TRBD2 identical over 13 bases. Germline-derived CDR1 and CDR2 are SGHAT and FQNNGV. Trimming cost V 2 bases and J 8 bases; bases outside gene matches: 6. This CDR3 contains 16 residues. Here the CDR3 DNA reads TGTGCCAGCAGCTTACCGGGACTAGCGGGATGGTATGAGCAGTTCTTC. Its protein is CASSLPGLAGWYEQFF.

The CDR3 DNA follows: TGTGCCAGCAGCCAAGGATTACAGGGTTACGAGCAGTACTTC. Translated, it gives CASSQGLQGYEQYF. The chain has TRBV4-2 and TRBJ2-7; perhaps TRBD1 as D (6 bases). CDR3 length: 14 amino acids. The V gene's germline CDR1 is LGHNA and CDR2 YNFKEQ. V lost 1 base and J lost 4, with 11 bases in between.

The rearrangement links TRBV30 to TRBJ1-6, with D uncertain. Trimming took off 8 bases at V and 6 bases at J, with 20 bases between the two ends. Looked up from germline, CDR1 is GTSNPN and CDR2 is SVGIG (reference sequence). The CDR3 runs to 15 residues. Here the CDR3 DNA reads TGTGCCCCCAGACGGGGAAACGGGTTTAATTCACCCCTCCACTTT. Protein product: CAPRRGNGFNSPLHF.

The V call is TRBV7-9, the J call TRBJ2-5; tentative D call: TRBD1 (6 bases). This CDR3 has 14 amino acids. Germline-derived CDR1 and CDR2 are SEHNR and FQNEAQ (reference sequence). V dropped 1 base and J dropped 4 bases, with 10 bases sitting between them. CDR3 loop: CASSLVGGRETQYF. The CDR3 bases are TGTGCCAGCAGCTTAGTAGGGGGAAGAGAGACCCAGTACTTC. Based on the CDR3 plus reference TRBV7-9 and TRBJ2-5, the full variable domain is DTGVSQNPRHKITKRGQNVTFRCDPISEHNRLYWYRQTLGQGPEFLTYFQNEAQLEKSRLLSDRFSAERPKGSFSTLEIQRTEQGDSAMYLCASSLVGGRETQYFGPGTRLLVL.

The sample holds one count of this clone. The V gene is TRBV2, the J gene TRBJ1-6; D remains unclear. CDR1 SNHLY and CDR2 FYNNEI come from the germline V gene. The CDR3 is made up of 14 amino acids. With 4 bases removed from V and 5 bases from J, the gap between germline ends came to 9 bases. This CDR3 reads CASSGGSDNSPLHF. The DNA for the CDR3 is TGTGCCAGCAGTGGAGGGTCAGATAATTCACCCCTCCACTTT.

The chain recombines TRBV5-1 with TRBJ2-2, with TRBD2 matching 14 bases. CDR1 is SGHRS and CDR2 is YFSETQ in the germline V gene. The CDR3 is made up of 17 amino acids. After removal of 4 bases from V and 5 bases from J, the junction contained 7 bases not matched to a gene. In DNA, the CDR3 is TGCGCCAGCAGCCTAGGGGGACTAGCGGGAGAGACCGGGGAGCTGTTTTTT. Translation gives CASSLGGLAGETGELFF.

The chain recombines TRBV30 with TRBJ2-5, with 10 bases that match TRBD2. With 4 bases clipped from V and 1 base from J, the junction kept 3 bases outside the gene matches. Germline CDR1 GTSNPN, CDR2 SVGIG (reference sequence). The CDR3 runs 14 residues. As DNA, the CDR3 is TGTGCCTGGACTAGCGGGGGTTCCCAAGAGACCCAGTACTTC. Translating gives CAWTSGGSQETQYF.

The genes are TRBV28 and TRBJ2-3; 7 positions match TRBD2. The CDR3 sequence is 15 residues long. The V gene end was trimmed by 4 bases and the J gene end by 2 bases; junction bases not matched to a gene: 6. CDR1 and CDR2 (germline): MDHEN, SYDVKM. CDR3 DNA sequence: TGTGCCAGCAGTTCCCCCGGGGGGTACACAGATACGCAGTATTTT. This encodes CASSSPGGYTDTQYF.

V and J are TRBV7-2 and TRBJ1-5, with 7 nucleotides matching TRBD1. The CDR3 runs 14 residues. Germline V lookup: CDR1 SGHTA, CDR2 FQGNSA. V shed 5 bases and J 5 bases; nucleotides not matched to a gene: 6. The CDR3 protein is CASSPDREYQPQHF. For the CDR3, the DNA is TGTGCCAGCAGCCCCGACAGGGAATATCAGCCCCAGCATTTT.

This clone was seen just once. The V gene is TRBV6-5, the J gene TRBJ1-2, with D possibly matching TRBD1 (5 bases). Germline V gene sequence: CDR1 MNHEY, CDR2 SVGAGI. Trimming shortened V by 10 bases and J by 4 bases, and 13 bases separated the two germline ends. The CDR3 consists of 12 residues. CDR3 amino acids: CATTGGSYGYTF. The CDR3 DNA follows: TGTGCCACCACGGGGGGGTCCTATGGCTACACCTTC.

This chain links TRBV4-1 with TRBJ1-4; D is unclear. Germline CDR1 MGHRA, CDR2 YSYEKL. Trimming took 2 bases from V and 8 from J, leaving 15 bases between them. The CDR3 spans 15 residues. In DNA form, the CDR3 reads TGCGCCAGCAGCCAACAACGGGCCAGCGGGGAAAAACTGTTTTTT. It specifies CASSQQRASGEKLFF.

The rearrangement links TRBV5-4 to TRBJ1-4; TRBD1 matches 9 bases. With 4 bases clipped from V and 3 bases from J, the junction kept 10 bases outside the gene matches. Germline V CDR1 and CDR2: SGHNT, YYREEE (reference sequence). This CDR3 contains 17 residues. The CDR3 loop is CASSHVPGQGSNEKLFF. The DNA for the CDR3 is TGTGCCAGCAGCCACGTCCCGGGACAGGGTTCTAATGAAAAACTGTTTTTT.

V and J are TRBV19 and TRBJ2-2, with D hard to call. Germline lookup yields CDR1 LNHDA and CDR2 SQIVND (reference sequence). CDR3 size: 16 residues. V lost 7 bases to trimming and J lost 0 bases, with 15 bases between them. The CDR3 sequence: CASMRPVTTNTGELFF. In DNA, the CDR3 is TGTGCCAGTATGAGGCCGGTTACTACGAACACCGGGGAGCTGTTTTTT.